One sample yielded the 10 T cell receptor beta chains listed below, sequenced in a study of CD8+ T cells in alopecia areata (dated by TCRdb to between 2017 and 2018). The label giving this sample's treatment or condition can be read as: oral pan-JAK inhibitor, 5-10 mg twice daily. The receptor library was made with the immunoSEQ multiplex PCR assay. For TCR sequencing, RNA was extracted from every sample and reverse transcribed into cDNA to serve as template. TCRdb took this table from immuneACCESS and kept in-frame rearrangements with V and J called. Such tables lack part of the clones; where checked against another copy, unresolved V genes explain under half of the gap, and the rest is unexplained. Counted in this sample were around 170,000 clones; around 51% of them appeared once. The ten largest clones take up roughly a tenth of the sample. This sample comprised CD8+ T cells sorted from blood, obtained between weeks 51 and 54, from a patient treated with tofacitinib. These receptors all come from a human donor with alopecia areata.

The genes are TRBV7-9 and TRBJ1-1; D not resolved. The germline CDR1 and CDR2 sequences are SEHNR and FQNEAQ (reference sequence). The CDR3 sequence is 11 residues long. The ends were cut back, 1 base at V and 7 bases at J, with 4 bases in the middle. The CDR3 coding sequence is TGTGCCAGCAGCTTAGAAAGTGAAGCTTTCTTT. It is translated as CASSLESEAFF.

A few counts support this clone. This rearrangement joins TRBV7-8 to TRBJ1-1; D remains ambiguous. The V gene's germline CDR1 is SGHVS and CDR2 FQNEAQ. V was clipped by 3 bases and J by 6 bases, with 17 bases between them. The CDR3 has 15 residues. CDR3 bases: TGTGCCAGCAGCTTTCACCACACAAGTCGCGCTGAAGCTTTCTTT. Protein: CASSFHHTSRAEAFF.

The V and J genes are TRBV9 and TRBJ2-5; the match to TRBD2 covers 10 bases. The CDR3 length is 17 residues. V lost 3 bases and J lost 5; bases outside the gene matches: 13. Germline CDR1 SGDLS, CDR2 YYNGEE. The DNA for the CDR3 is TGTGCCAGCAGCGCCCAACACCTAGCGGGGGCCGTCGAGACCCAGTACTTC. Its translation is CASSAQHLAGAVETQYF. The whole variable domain, filled in from reference TRBV9 and TRBJ2-5, reads DSGVTQTPKHLITATGQRVTLRCSPRSGDLSVYWYQQSLDQGLQFLIQYYNGEERAKGNILERFSAQQFPDLHSELNLSSLELGDSALYFCASSAQHLAGAVETQYFGPGTRLLVL.

The chain combines TRBV2 with TRBJ2-1; TRBD1 matches at 8 bases. The germline CDR1 and CDR2 sequences are SNHLY and FYNNEI. V trimming: 3 bases; J trimming: 2 bases; junction bases outside the gene matches: 3. The CDR3 extends over 15 amino acids. CDR3 coding DNA: TGTGCCAGCAGTGAGGACAGGGATACCTACAATGAGCAGTTCTTC. Translating it yields CASSEDRDTYNEQFF.

This clone was picked up a small number of times. The chain recombines TRBV7-9 with TRBJ2-1; no clear D gene. V lost 3 bases and J lost 8, with 8 bases in between. CDR1 is SEHNR, CDR2 FQNEAQ, per germline (reference sequence). The CDR3 consists of 12 residues. The CDR3: CASSLILYEQFF. CDR3 DNA sequence: TGTGCCAGCAGCTTGATACTGTATGAGCAGTTCTTC.

The chain employs TRBV5-1 and TRBJ2-4, with 7 bases lining up with TRBD1. Trimming at V came to 4 bases and at J to 8 bases, leaving 6 bases not matched to a gene. Per the germline V gene, CDR1 is SGHRS and CDR2 is YFSETQ. This CDR3 contains 13 residues. CDR3 sequence: CASSNRGRDIQYF. CDR3 coding DNA: TGCGCCAGCAGCAACAGGGGTAGAGACATTCAGTACTTC. Variable domain in full (rest from reference TRBV5-1 and TRBJ2-4): KAGVTQTPRYLIKTRGQQVTLSCSPISGHRSVSWYQQTPGQGLQFLFEYFSETQRNKGNFPGRFSGRQFSNSRSEMNVSTLELGDSALYLCASSNRGRDIQYFGAGTRLSVL.

The V and J genes are TRBV4-2 and TRBJ2-6; D possibly matches TRBD1 or TRBD2 (6 bases each). The germline gives CDR1 LGHNA, CDR2 YNFKEQ. Trimming shortened V by 0 bases and J by 4 bases, and 10 bases separated the two germline ends. This CDR3 contains 16 residues. This CDR3 is CASSQDGGTGANVLTF. The DNA for the CDR3 is TGTGCCAGCAGCCAAGATGGGGGGACAGGGGCCAACGTCCTGACTTTC.

This clone is a singleton in its sample. This chain links TRBV9 with TRBJ1-6, with 7 bases matching TRBD1. The V gene end was trimmed by 3 bases and the J gene end by 7 bases; junction bases not matched to a gene: 4. Germline V gene lookup returns CDR1 SGDLS and CDR2 YYNGEE. The CDR3 length is 14 residues. The CDR3 loop reads CASSAGTANSPLHF. DNA for the CDR3: TGTGCCAGCAGCGCCGGGACAGCGAATTCACCCCTCCACTTT.

This sequence joins TRBV30 and TRBJ1-1; 10 positions agree with TRBD1. V lost 5 bases, J lost 11 bases, and 11 bases stayed unmatched. This CDR3 spans 13 amino acids. The germline gives CDR1 GTSNPN, CDR2 SVGIG (reference sequence). The CDR3 is CAWGSGTGASAFF. DNA for the CDR3: TGTGCCTGGGGCTCCGGGACAGGGGCAAGTGCTTTCTTT.

The chain employs TRBV28 and TRBJ2-5; D ambiguous. Deletions cut 2 bases from V and 2 bases from J, with 3 bases between. Germline CDR1 and CDR2: MDHEN and SYDVKM. The CDR3 extends over 12 amino acids. The CDR3 spells CASSLLQETQYF. CDR3 DNA: TGTGCCAGCAGTTTACTGCAAGAGACCCAGTACTTC.